This T cell receptor (beta chain) was recovered during a study of OX40 agonist ivuxolimab in advanced cancers. This clone has just one count. Its antigen is unknown. Produced via immunoSEQ multiplex PCR; TCRdb's table is partial and in-frame only. The top ten hold 1.2% of the sample, which has 55,000 to 70,000 clones, 80% seen once. Study-wide results and limits: Doses of 0.1 to 3.0 mg/kg were accompanied by clonal expansion of CD4+ and CD8+ blood T cells by week 6.

This receptor was identified in an adult with an advanced solid tumor such as melanoma, head and neck, liver or kidney cancer. The specimen comprised CD4+ or CD8+ T cells sorted from blood, sampled in a trial of the OX40 agonist ivuxolimab.

The CDR3 coding sequence is TGTGCCAGCAGTTTCGCCTACGAGCAGTACTTC. It encodes CASSFAYEQYF. The chain carries TRBV6-5 and TRBJ2-7, with no clear D. The CDR3 contains 11 residues. Per germline, CDR1 MNHEY and CDR2 SVGAGI. Trimming shortened V by 4 bases and J by 2 bases, and 3 bases separated the two germline ends.